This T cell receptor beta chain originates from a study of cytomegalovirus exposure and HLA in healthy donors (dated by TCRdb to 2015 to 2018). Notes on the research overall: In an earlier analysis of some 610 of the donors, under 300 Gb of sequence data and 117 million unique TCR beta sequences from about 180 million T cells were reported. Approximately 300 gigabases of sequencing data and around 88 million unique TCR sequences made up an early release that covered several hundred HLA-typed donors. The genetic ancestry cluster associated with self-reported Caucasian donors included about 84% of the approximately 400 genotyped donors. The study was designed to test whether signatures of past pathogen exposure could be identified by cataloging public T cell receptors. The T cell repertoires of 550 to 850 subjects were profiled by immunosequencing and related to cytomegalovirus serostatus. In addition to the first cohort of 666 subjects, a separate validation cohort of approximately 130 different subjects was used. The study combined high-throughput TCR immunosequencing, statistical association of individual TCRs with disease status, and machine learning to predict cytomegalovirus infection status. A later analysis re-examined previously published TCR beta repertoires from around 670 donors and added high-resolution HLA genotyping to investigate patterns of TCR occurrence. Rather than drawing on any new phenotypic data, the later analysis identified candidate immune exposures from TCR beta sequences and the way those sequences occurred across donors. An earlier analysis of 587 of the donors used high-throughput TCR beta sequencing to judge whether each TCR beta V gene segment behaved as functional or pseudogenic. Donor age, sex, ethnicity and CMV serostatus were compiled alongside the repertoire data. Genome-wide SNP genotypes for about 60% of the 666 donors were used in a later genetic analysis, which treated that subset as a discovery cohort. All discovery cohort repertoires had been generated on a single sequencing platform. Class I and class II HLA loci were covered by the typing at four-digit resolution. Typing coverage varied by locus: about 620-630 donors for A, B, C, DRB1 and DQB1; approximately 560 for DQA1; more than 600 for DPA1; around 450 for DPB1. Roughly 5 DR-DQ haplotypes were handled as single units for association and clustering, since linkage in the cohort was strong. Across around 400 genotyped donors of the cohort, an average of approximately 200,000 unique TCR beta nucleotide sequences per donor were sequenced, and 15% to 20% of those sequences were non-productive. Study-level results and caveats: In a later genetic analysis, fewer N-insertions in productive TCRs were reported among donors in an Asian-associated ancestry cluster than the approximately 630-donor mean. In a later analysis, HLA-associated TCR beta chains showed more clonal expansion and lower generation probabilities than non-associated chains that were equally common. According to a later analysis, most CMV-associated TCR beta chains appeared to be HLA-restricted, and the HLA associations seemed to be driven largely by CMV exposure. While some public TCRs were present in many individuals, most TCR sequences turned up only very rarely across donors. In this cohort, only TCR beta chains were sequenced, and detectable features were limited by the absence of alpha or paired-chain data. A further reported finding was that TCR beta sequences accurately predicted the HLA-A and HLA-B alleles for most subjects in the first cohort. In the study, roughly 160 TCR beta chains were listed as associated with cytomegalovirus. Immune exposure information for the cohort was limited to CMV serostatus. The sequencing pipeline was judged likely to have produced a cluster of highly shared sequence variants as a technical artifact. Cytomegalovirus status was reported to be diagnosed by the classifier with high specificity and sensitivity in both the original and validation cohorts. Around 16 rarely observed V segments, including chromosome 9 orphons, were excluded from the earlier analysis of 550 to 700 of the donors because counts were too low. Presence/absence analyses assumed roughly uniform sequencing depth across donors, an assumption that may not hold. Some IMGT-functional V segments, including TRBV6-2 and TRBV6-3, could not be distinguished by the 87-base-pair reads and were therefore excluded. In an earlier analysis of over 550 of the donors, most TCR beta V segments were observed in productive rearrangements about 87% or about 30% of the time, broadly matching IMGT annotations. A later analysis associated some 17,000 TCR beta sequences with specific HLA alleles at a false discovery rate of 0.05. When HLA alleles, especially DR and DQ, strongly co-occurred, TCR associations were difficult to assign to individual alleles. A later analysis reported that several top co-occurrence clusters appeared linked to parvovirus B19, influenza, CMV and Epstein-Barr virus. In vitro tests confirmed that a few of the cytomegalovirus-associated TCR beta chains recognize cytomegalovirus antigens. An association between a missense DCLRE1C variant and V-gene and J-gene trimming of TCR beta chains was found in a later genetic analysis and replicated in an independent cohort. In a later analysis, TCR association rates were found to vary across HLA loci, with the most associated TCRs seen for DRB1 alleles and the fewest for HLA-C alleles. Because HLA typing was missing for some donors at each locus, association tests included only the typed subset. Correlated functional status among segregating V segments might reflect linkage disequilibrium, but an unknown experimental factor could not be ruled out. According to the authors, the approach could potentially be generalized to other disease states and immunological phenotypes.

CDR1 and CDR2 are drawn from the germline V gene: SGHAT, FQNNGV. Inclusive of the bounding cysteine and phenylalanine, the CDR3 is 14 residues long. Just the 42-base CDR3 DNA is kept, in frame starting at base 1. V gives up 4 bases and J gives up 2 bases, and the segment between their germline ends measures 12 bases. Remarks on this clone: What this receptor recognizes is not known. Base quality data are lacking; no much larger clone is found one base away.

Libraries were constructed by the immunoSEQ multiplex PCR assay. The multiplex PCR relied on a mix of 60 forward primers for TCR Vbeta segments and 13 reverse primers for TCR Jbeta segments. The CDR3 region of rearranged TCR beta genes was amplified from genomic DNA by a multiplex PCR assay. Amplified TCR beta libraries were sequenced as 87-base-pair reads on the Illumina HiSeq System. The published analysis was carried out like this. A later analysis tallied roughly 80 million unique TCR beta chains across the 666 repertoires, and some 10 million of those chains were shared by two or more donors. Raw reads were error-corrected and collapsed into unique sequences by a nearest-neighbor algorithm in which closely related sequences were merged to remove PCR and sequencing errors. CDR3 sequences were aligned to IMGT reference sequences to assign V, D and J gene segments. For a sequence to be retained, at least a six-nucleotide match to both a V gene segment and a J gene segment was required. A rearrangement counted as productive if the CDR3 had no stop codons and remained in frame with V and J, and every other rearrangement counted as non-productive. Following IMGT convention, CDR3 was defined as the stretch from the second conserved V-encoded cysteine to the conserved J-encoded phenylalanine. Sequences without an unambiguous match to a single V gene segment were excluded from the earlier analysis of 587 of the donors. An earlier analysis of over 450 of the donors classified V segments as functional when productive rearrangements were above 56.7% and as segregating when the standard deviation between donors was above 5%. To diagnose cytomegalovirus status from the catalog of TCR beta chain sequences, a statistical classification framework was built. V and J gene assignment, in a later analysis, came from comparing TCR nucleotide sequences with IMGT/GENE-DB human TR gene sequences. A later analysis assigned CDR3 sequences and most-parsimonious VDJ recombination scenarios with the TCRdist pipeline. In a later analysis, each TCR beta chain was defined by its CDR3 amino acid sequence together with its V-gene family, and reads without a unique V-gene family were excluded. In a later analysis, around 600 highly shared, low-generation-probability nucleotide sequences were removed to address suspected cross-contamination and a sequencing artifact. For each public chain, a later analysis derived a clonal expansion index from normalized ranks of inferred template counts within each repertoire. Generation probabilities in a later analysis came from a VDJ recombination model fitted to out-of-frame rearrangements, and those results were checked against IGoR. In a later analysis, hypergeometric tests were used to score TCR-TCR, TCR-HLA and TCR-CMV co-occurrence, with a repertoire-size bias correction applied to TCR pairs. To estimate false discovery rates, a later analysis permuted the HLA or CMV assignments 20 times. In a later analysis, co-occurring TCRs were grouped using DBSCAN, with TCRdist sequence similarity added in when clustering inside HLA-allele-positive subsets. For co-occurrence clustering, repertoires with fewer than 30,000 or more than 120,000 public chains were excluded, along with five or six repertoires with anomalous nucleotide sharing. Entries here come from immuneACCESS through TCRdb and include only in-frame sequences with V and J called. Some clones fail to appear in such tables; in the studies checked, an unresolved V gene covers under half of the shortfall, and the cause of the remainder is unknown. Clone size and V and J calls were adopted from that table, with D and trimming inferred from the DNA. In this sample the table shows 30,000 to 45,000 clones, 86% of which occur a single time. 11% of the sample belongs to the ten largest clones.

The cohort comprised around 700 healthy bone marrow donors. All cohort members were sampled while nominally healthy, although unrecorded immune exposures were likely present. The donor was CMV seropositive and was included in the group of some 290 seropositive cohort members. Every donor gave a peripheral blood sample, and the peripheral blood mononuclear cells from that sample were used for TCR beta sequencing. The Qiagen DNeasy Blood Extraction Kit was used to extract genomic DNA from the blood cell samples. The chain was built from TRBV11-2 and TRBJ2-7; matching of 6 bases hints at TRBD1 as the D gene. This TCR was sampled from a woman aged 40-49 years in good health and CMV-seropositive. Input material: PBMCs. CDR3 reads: CASSSAQGPYEQYF. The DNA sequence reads TGTGCCAGCAGCTCCGCACAGGGACCCTACGAGCAGTACTTC.